Listed below are T cell receptor beta chains from one sample, sequenced in a study of response to subunit inactivated influenza vaccine. MiXCR, run by TCRdb on the RT-PCR reads, gives a single entry per CDR3 protein. The table has approximately 500,000 distinct CDR3 sequences, less than 25% seen once. This sample also belongs to another study, concerning T cells expressing NK-cell markers.

The sequencing used CD4+ T cells sorted from PBMCs, collected about 13 days after vaccination. Source of these receptors: a middle-aged man who received an inactivated influenza vaccine. The CDR3 runs from the conserved cysteine through the conserved F or W. The D gene is left open where the match is weak. Clone size is given for some rows only: seen once, a few or many times, or a class if the clone is expanded.

many | TRBJ1-2 | - | 13 | TRBV3-1 | CASSPLTNYGYTF | TGTGCCAGCAGTCCACTCACTAACTATGGCTACACCTTC
few | TRBJ2-7 | - | 15 | TRBV7-2 | CASSLSGDKTYEQYF | TGTGCCAGCAGCCTAAGCGGGGACAAGACCTACGAGCAGTACTTC
few | TRBJ2-7 | TRBD1 | 15 | TRBV5-1 | CASSFDGTESSEQYF | TGCGCCAGCAGCTTCGACGGGACAGAATCGAGTGAGCAGTACTTC
few | TRBJ2-1 | TRBD1 | 13 | TRBV5-1 | CASSEGQGGEQFF | TGCGCCAGCAGTGAGGGACAGGGAGGTGAGCAGTTCTTC
once | TRBJ2-5 | - | 16 | TRBV6-5 | CASSYSYLRAPETQYF | TGTGCCAGCAGTTACTCGTATCTCAGGGCCCCCGAGACCCAGTACTTC
- | TRBJ2-6 | - | 15 | TRBV28 | CASSVLGTGANVLTF | TGTGCCAGCAGTGTCTTAGGGACCGGGGCCAACGTCCTGACTTTC
- | TRBJ2-7 | - | 13 | TRBV6-2/TRBV6-3 | CASSYLDSTEQYF | TGTGCCAGCAGTTACTTGGACAGCACCGAGCAGTACTTC
few | TRBJ1-2 | - | 15 | TRBV20-1 | CSARDSNRDNYGYTF | TGCAGTGCTAGAGACTCGAACAGGGATAACTATGGCTACACCTTC
- | TRBJ2-1 | TRBD2 | 18 | TRBV20-1 | CSATSGTSGGGSYNEQFF | TGCAGTGCCACCTCCGGGACTAGCGGAGGGGGCTCCTACAATGAGCAGTTCTTC
- | TRBJ1-5 | - | 14 | TRBV6-1 | CASTGQRSNQPQHF | TGTGCCAGCACCGGGCAAAGGAGCAATCAGCCCCAGCATTTT
- | TRBJ2-7 | - | 15 | TRBV7-9 | CASSVPGVLAYEQYF | TGTGCCAGCAGCGTGCCCGGGGTCCTTGCCTACGAGCAGTACTTC